This entry lists 14 T cell receptor beta chains sequenced from one sample in a study of shared clonotypes between healthy human individuals. Sequencing used immunoSEQ multiplex PCR; TCRdb keeps in-frame clones, though not all of them. This table holds about 1 million clones, under 80% found once. Sequenced input: memory CD4+ T cells sorted from blood. Subset indicated: CD45RA-negative fraction. Source of these receptors: a young man in good health.

The chain joins TRBV5-6 to TRBJ2-6; D perhaps matches TRBD1 (6 bases). With 1 base removed from V and 0 bases from J, the gap between germline ends came to 14 bases. Per germline, CDR1 SGHDT and CDR2 YYEEEE. The CDR3 extends over 18 amino acids. The CDR3 loop reads CASSLSNREYSGANVLTF. DNA of the CDR3: TGTGCCAGCAGCTTGAGTAACAGGGAGTACTCTGGGGCCAACGTCCTGACTTTC.

Ten or more counts support this clone. The V gene is TRBV7-9, the J gene TRBJ2-7, with 10 positions matching TRBD2. The CDR3 sequence is 12 residues long. Germline CDR1 and CDR2: SEHNR and FQNEAQ (reference sequence). Trimming at V came to 11 bases and at J to 4 bases, leaving 5 bases not matched to a gene. The CDR3 DNA follows: TGTGCCCCAGCGGGGGGGCTATACGAGCAGTACTTC. It translates to CAPAGGLYEQYF. The full variable domain, in which reference TRBV7-9 and TRBJ2-7 provide the parts outside the CDR3, is DTGVSQNPRHKITKRGQNVTFRCDPISEHNRLYWYRQTLGQGPEFLTYFQNEAQLEKSRLLSDRFSAERPKGSFSTLEIQRTEQGDSAMYLCAPAGGLYEQYFGPGTRLTVT.

V gene TRBV6-6 combines with J gene TRBJ2-7, with D tentatively TRBD1 or TRBD2 (5 bases each). Looked up from germline, CDR1 is MNHNY and CDR2 is SVGAGI (reference sequence). Trimming left V 5 bases short and J 6 bases short, with 17 bases between. CDR3 length: 14 residues. CDR3 region: CASSRGAGSSEQYF. The CDR3 region has the DNA TGTGCCAGCAGTCGAGGGGCAGGGTCGTCCGAGCAGTACTTC.

This clone came up many times. The chain couples TRBV27 to TRBJ2-5; 7 positions match TRBD2. Germline CDR1 MNHEY, CDR2 SMNVEV (reference sequence). CDR3 size: 15 residues. V trimming: 6 bases; J trimming: 2 bases; junction bases outside the gene matches: 9. As DNA, the CDR3 is TGTGCCAGCAGGAAGAGCGGGAATCTTCAAGAGACCCAGTACTTC. It codes for CASRKSGNLQETQYF.

The genes are TRBV7-2 and TRBJ2-7; 13 bases line up with TRBD2. Germline assignment: CDR1 SGHTA and CDR2 FQGNSA. CDR3 length: 15 residues. J lost 5 bases, V lost 5 bases, and 6 bases had no gene match. DNA for the CDR3: TGTGCCAGCAGCACCGGACTAGCGGGAGTGAACGAGCAGTACTTC. The encoded protein is CASSTGLAGVNEQYF.

The chain has TRBV11-2 and TRBJ1-4; D not certain. From germline, CDR1 is SGHAT and CDR2 FQNNGV. V was cut by 3 bases and J by 5 bases, with 13 bases left in between. This CDR3 contains 15 residues. The CDR3 here is CASSLTGPTNEKLFF. CDR3 coding DNA: TGTGCCAGCAGCTTGACCGGGCCTACGAATGAAAAACTGTTTTTT.

The chain is built from TRBV10-3 and TRBJ2-7, with D perhaps TRBD2 (6 bases). In germline, CDR1 is ENHRY, CDR2 SYGVKD. V was trimmed by 2 bases and J by 5 bases, leaving 10 bases between them. The CDR3 is 13 residues long. For the CDR3, the DNA is TGTGCCATCAGTGAGACTAGCTCGGACGAGCAGTACTTC. Protein: CAISETSSDEQYF.

This chain connects TRBV2 to TRBJ2-7; the D is unclear. CDR3 length equals 11 residues. V was cut by 8 bases and J by 7 bases, with 12 bases left in between. Germline CDR1 and CDR2: SNHLY and FYNNEI. The CDR3 coding sequence is TGTGCCAGCTTACTCTCTGGGGAGCAGTACTTC. This codes for CASLLSGEQYF.

About this clone itself: Other DNA sequences in this specimen translate into the identical CDR3. The chain recombines TRBV29-1 with TRBJ2-6; D is ambiguous. Germline CDR1 SQVTM, CDR2 ANQGSEA. The CDR3 extends over 14 amino acids. V dropped 4 bases and J dropped 1 base, with 8 bases sitting between them. CDR3: CSVGAGSGANVLTF. DNA of the CDR3: TGCAGCGTTGGGGCCGGATCTGGGGCCAACGTCCTGACTTTC.

The gene calls are TRBV10-3 and TRBJ2-7; D not resolved. The CDR3 runs to 12 residues. Trimming took off 0 bases at V and 5 bases at J, with 5 bases between the two ends. CDR1 is ENHRY, CDR2 SYGVKD, per germline. The CDR3: CAISESMNEQYF. The CDR3, as DNA: TGTGCCATCAGTGAGTCTATGAACGAGCAGTACTTC.

The chain recombines TRBV19 with TRBJ2-2, with TRBD2 matching 13 bases. CDR1 LNHDA and CDR2 SQIVND come from the germline V gene (reference sequence). With V trimmed by 7 bases and J by 0 bases, 8 bases remained unmatched. The CDR3 contains 18 residues. CDR3 DNA: TGTGCCAGTACCAGGACTAGCGGGAGAGATACGAACACCGGGGAGCTGTTTTTT. Translating it yields CASTRTSGRDTNTGELFF. Together with reference TRBV19 and TRBJ2-2, the CDR3 gives the full variable domain: DGGITQSPKYLFRKEGQNVTLSCEQNLNHDAMYWYRQDPGQGLRLIYYSQIVNDFQKGDIAEGYSVSREKKESFPLTVTSAQKNPTAFYLCASTRTSGRDTNTGELFFGEGSRLTVL.

This clone is a singleton in its sample. The chain links TRBV6-6 to TRBJ2-2; the D gene is possibly TRBD1 (6 bases). The germline CDR1 and CDR2 sequences are MNHNY and SVGAGI (reference sequence). The CDR3 totals 14 residues. Between the trimmed V and J ends, which lost 11 bases and 0 bases, there was a span of 13 bases. The CDR3 DNA reads as TGTGCCGCACGGACAGCCTCGAACACCGGGGAGCTGTTTTTT. This gives the protein CAARTASNTGELFF.

The chain carries TRBV5-5 and TRBJ2-1; D might be TRBD2 (6 bases). The CDR3 extends over 16 amino acids. Per germline, CDR1 SGHKS and CDR2 YYEKEE (reference sequence). V dropped 0 bases and J dropped 1 base, with 11 bases sitting between them. CDR3 sequence (DNA): TGTGCCAGCAGCTTGGTCTTAGCGGCGTCCTACAATGAGCAGTTCTTC. Its protein is CASSLVLAASYNEQFF.

This clone was seen once. V is TRBV18 and J is TRBJ2-7; D may be TRBD2 (5 bases). The V gene lost 6 bases and the J gene lost 0 bases, with 9 bases spanning the gap. The CDR3 sequence is 13 residues long. CDR1 is KGHSH, CDR2 LQKENI, per germline. The CDR3 coding sequence is TGTGCCAGCTCTTTGGACTTCTCCTACGAGCAGTACTTC. As protein: CASSLDFSYEQYF.